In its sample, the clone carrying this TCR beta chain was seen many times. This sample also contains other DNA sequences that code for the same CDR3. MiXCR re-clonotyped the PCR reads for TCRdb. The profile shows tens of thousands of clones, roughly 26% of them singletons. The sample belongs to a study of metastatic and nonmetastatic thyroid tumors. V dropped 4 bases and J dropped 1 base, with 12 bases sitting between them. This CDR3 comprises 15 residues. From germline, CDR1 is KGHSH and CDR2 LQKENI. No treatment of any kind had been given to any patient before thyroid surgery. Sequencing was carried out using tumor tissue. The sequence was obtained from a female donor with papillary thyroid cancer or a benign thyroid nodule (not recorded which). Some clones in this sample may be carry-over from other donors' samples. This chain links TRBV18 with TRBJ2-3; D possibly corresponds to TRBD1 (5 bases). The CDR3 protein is CASSRTDIGTDTQYF. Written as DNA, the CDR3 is TGTGCCAGCTCACGGACGGACATCGGCACAGATACGCAGTATTTT.